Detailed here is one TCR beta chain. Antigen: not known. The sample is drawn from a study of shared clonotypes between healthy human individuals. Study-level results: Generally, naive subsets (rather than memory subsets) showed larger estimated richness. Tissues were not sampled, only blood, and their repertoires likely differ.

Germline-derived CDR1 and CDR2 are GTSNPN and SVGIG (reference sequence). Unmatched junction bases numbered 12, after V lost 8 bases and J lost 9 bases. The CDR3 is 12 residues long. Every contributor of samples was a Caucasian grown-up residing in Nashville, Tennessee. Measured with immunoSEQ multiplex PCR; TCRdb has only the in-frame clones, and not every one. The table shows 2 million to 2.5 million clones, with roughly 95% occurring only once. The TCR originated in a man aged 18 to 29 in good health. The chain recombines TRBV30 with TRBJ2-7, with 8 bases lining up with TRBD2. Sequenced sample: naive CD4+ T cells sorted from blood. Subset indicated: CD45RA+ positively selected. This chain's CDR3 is CAARGGLLGQYF. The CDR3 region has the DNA TGTGCCGCCCGCGGGGGGTTACTGGGGCAGTACTTC.